The rows below give T cell receptor beta chains drawn from one sample of a study of blood T cell repertoires in COVID-19. The method was immunoSEQ multiplex PCR; TCRdb's version includes in-frame clones alone and lacks a portion of them. The sample has hundreds of thousands of clones; 85% to 90% are singletons. Material: PBMCs or T cells enriched from blood (not recorded which). The receptors come from a man aged 30-40 years who had recovered from COVID-19. Each CDR3 is given with its conserved first and last residue. A D gene is named only where the DNA matches it firmly. Some rows mark clone size as missing; the rest say once, few, many or name a class of expanded clone.

V,D,size,J,CDR3,DNA
TRBV18,.,.,TRBJ1-3,CASSSPGGTGNTIYF,TGTGCCAGCTCATCTCCGGGGGGAACTGGAAACACCATATATTTT
TRBV5-1,.,.,TRBJ2-7,CASSPMLLEDEQYF,TGCGCCAGCAGCCCGATGCTCCTGGAGGATGAGCAGTACTTC
TRBV11-2,.,.,TRBJ2-7,CASSFRGSYEQYF,TGTGCCAGCAGCTTCCGGGGATCCTACGAGCAGTACTTC
TRBV11-3,.,.,TRBJ2-2,CASRGRTGELFF,TGTGCCAGCAGAGGGAGAACCGGGGAGCTGTTTTTT
TRBV28,.,.,TRBJ2-7,CASSLNRGGSWVYEQYF,TGTGCCAGCAGCTTAAACAGGGGGGGAAGTTGGGTTTACGAGCAGTACTTC
TRBV7-2,.,.,TRBJ2-2,CASSPGWGGPTGELFF,TGTGCCAGCAGCCCGGGATGGGGAGGACCAACCGGGGAGCTGTTTTTT
TRBV5-1,TRBD2,.,TRBJ2-1,CASSELTSGSGNEQFF,TGCGCCAGCAGCGAATTGACTAGCGGGAGTGGTAATGAGCAGTTCTTC
TRBV2,.,.,TRBJ1-2,CASKPTDGYTF,TGTGCCAGCAAGCCAACAGATGGCTACACCTTC
TRBV6-5,.,.,TRBJ1-5,CASSYGHNQPQHF,TGTGCCAGCAGTTACGGCCATAATCAGCCCCAGCATTTT
TRBV5-5,.,.,TRBJ2-3,CASSLKIEPDTQYF,TGTGCCAGCAGCTTGAAAATAGAACCAGATACGCAGTATTTT
TRBV7-7,TRBD2,.,TRBJ2-1,CASSPALAGNRLFF,TGTGCCAGCAGCCCCGCACTAGCGGGAAATCGGCTGTTCTTC
TRBV5-1,TRBD1,.,TRBJ2-1,CASSLAPGGNEQFF,TGCGCCAGCAGCTTAGCGCCAGGGGGCAATGAGCAGTTCTTC
TRBV19,TRBD2,.,TRBJ2-7,CASSIVDGRGYEQYF,TGTGCCAGTAGTATAGTGGACGGGAGGGGCTACGAGCAGTACTTC
TRBV10-3,.,.,TRBJ2-2,CAIRRTETTGELFF,TGTGCCATCCGGCGGACAGAAACCACCGGGGAGCTGTTTTTT
TRBV12-3/TRBV12-4,TRBD1,.,TRBJ1-1,CASSTGTGRVFF,TGTGCCAGCAGTACCGGGACAGGAAGGGTTTTCTTT
TRBV7-3,TRBD1,.,TRBJ1-1,CASSSGTGNTEAFF,TGTGCCAGCAGCTCCGGGACAGGGAACACTGAAGCTTTCTTT
TRBV19,TRBD1,.,TRBJ1-4,CASSTRTGGEKLFF,TGTGCCAGTAGTACACGGACAGGGGGAGAAAAACTGTTTTTT
TRBV7-6,.,once,TRBJ1-2,CASSTALWEGYTF,TGTGCCAGCAGCACAGCCCTGTGGGAGGGCTACACCTTC
TRBV4-1,.,once,TRBJ2-2,CASSQGGIGELFF,TGCGCCAGCAGCCAAGGGGGCATCGGGGAGCTGTTTTTT
TRBV5-1,.,.,TRBJ1-2,CASSLTGQGYTF,TGCGCCAGCAGCTTGACAGGTCAGGGCTACACCTTC
TRBV5-4,TRBD2,.,TRBJ2-7,CASSLGLAGEGPSF,TGTGCCAGCAGCTTGGGACTAGCGGGGGAGGGGCCCAGCTTC
TRBV4-1,TRBD1,.,TRBJ2-5,CASSRDTRQGPQETQYF,TGCGCCAGCAGCCGGGACACTAGACAGGGGCCCCAAGAGACCCAGTACTTC
TRBV6-1,TRBD1,.,TRBJ2-1,CASSGRDRASYNEQFF,TGTGCCAGCAGTGGCCGGGACAGAGCTTCCTACAATGAGCAGTTCTTC
TRBV27,TRBD2,.,TRBJ2-1,CASSLGAGVLDEQFF,TGTGCCAGCAGTTTAGGGGCGGGAGTCCTCGATGAGCAGTTCTTC
TRBV19,.,.,TRBJ1-5,CASSILGAGDSNQPQHF,TGTGCCAGTAGTATCCTCGGGGCAGGGGATAGCAATCAGCCCCAGCATTTT
TRBV9,TRBD2,.,TRBJ2-1,CASSELAGNSYNEQFF,TGTGCCAGCAGCGAACTAGCGGGGAACTCCTACAATGAGCAGTTCTTC
TRBV29-1,.,.,TRBJ1-2,CSSEGDPSGYTF,TGCAGCTCAGAGGGGGATCCTAGCGGCTACACCTTC
TRBV11-2,.,.,TRBJ1-2,CASSLVHHAGYGYTF,TGTGCCAGCAGCTTAGTCCACCACGCGGGCTATGGCTACACCTTC
TRBV2,TRBD2,once,TRBJ2-3,CASSESRTRYDTQYF,TGTGCCAGCAGTGAAAGTCGGACTAGGTACGATACGCAGTATTTT
TRBV28,.,.,TRBJ1-5,CASSPGGEGQPQHF,TGTGCCAGCAGCCCCGGGGGGGAGGGTCAGCCCCAGCATTTT
TRBV19,TRBD1,once,TRBJ2-3,CASRGTGDYTQYF,TGTGCCAGTAGGGGGACAGGCGACTATACGCAGTATTTT
TRBV15,.,.,TRBJ2-7,CATSARLNYEQYF,TGTGCCACCAGCGCCAGGCTAAATTACGAGCAGTACTTC
TRBV5-1,.,.,TRBJ2-7,CASSKGASGVAYEQYF,TGCGCCAGCAGTAAGGGTGCGTCAGGGGTTGCCTACGAGCAGTACTTC
TRBV5-5,TRBD2,.,TRBJ2-7,CASSSGLAGDEQYF,TGTGCCAGCAGCTCGGGACTAGCGGGAGACGAGCAGTACTTC
TRBV7-2,.,.,TRBJ2-3,CASSKDRPLRGTDTQYF,TGTGCCAGCAGTAAAGACAGGCCCCTCCGAGGCACAGATACGCAGTATTTT
TRBV7-3,TRBD1,.,TRBJ1-2,CASSSTGNGGYTF,TGTGCCAGCAGCTCGACAGGGAATGGCGGCTACACCTTC